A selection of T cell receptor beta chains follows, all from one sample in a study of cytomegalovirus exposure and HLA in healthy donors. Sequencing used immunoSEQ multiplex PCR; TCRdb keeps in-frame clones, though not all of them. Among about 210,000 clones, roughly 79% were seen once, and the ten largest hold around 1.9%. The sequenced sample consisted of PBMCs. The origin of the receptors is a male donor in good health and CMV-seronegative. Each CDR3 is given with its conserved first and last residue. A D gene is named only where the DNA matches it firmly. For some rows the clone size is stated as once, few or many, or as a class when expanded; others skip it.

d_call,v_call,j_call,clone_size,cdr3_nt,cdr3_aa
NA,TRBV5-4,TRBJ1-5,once,TGTGCCAGCACAAACGGGGTCGGGGGCAATCAGCCCCAGCATTTT,CASTNGVGGNQPQHF
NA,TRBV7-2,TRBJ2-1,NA,TGTGCCAGCAGCTTATGGGGCGGGACGGCCATCAATGAGCAGTTCTTC,CASSLWGGTAINEQFF
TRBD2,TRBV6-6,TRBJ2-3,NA,TGTGCCAGCAGTGGGGGAGGGAGGGCGACAGATACGCAGTATTTT,CASSGGGRATDTQYF
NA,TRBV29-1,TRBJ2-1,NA,TGCAGCGTTGAGGTGGACTGGGACAATGAGCAGTTCTTC,CSVEVDWDNEQFF
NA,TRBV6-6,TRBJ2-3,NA,TGTGCCAGCACTAGCACAGATACGCAGTATTTT,CASTSTDTQYF
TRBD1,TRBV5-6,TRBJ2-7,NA,TGTGCCAGCAGCTTAACAGGGGTTCCGGGCGAGCAGTACTTC,CASSLTGVPGEQYF
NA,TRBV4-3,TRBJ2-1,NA,TGCGCCAGCAGCCAAGCTAGCCCCGTGGGAAATGAGCAGTTCTTC,CASSQASPVGNEQFF
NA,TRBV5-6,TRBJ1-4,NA,TGTGCCAGCAGCTTGGGTGGAGGGGTCCGACCAACTAATGAAAAACTGTTTTTT,CASSLGGGVRPTNEKLFF
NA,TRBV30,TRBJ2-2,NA,TGTGCCTGGAGTGTACTGGTCAGGGTAAACACCGGGGAGCTGTTTTTT,CAWSVLVRVNTGELFF
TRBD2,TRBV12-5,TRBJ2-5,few,TGTGCTAGTGGCCCAAGCGGGGGAGAGACCCAGTACTTC,CASGPSGGETQYF
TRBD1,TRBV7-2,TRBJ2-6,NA,TGTGCCAGCAGCTTAAGGACGGCAGGGGGCGCCGGCGGGGCCAACGTCCTGACTTTC,CASSLRTAGGAGGANVLTF
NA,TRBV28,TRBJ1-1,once,TGTGCCAGCAGCTCCGACAGGTACCTGGAAGCTTTCTTT,CASSSDRYLEAFF
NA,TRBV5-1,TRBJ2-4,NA,TGCGCCAGCAGCTCAACTCCATCACAGGGCCGGGCCAAAAACATTCAGTACTTC,CASSSTPSQGRAKNIQYF
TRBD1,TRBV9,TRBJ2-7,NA,TGTGCCAGCAGCGAAGGGACAGACAGCTACGAGCAGTACTTC,CASSEGTDSYEQYF
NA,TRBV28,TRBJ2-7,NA,TGTGCCAGCAGTCTCTTCAGGAGGGCCTCCTACGAGCAGTACTTC,CASSLFRRASYEQYF
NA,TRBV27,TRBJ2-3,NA,TGTGCCAGCACCGAGACTAGTTTTACAGATACGCAGTATTTT,CASTETSFTDTQYF
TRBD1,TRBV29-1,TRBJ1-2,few,TGCAGCGTACTATACAGGGGTGGCTACACCTTC,CSVLYRGGYTF
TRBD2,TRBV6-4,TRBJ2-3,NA,TGTGCCAGCAGTCCTCAGTTACTAGCGGGAGGAGATACGCAGTATTTT,CASSPQLLAGGDTQYF
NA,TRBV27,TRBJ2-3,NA,TGTGCCAGCGCTGGGGGGGATACGCAGTATTTT,CASAGGDTQYF
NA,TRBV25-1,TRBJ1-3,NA,TGTGCCAGCAGTGAATCCCGAGCCGCTGGAAACACCATATATTTT,CASSESRAAGNTIYF
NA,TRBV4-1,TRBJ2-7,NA,TGCGCCAGCAGCCAATGGGTTCCAGCCTCGGGTTACGAGCAGTACTTC,CASSQWVPASGYEQYF
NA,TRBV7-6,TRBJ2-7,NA,TGTGCCAGCAGCCTTAGAAGAGACAGGGTGGGACTCGAGTCCTACGAGCAGTACTTC,CASSLRRDRVGLESYEQYF
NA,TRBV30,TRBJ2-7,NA,TGTGCCTGGAGTGTACTCCAGGGGTTCGACGAGCAGTACTTC,CAWSVLQGFDEQYF
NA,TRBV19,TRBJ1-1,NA,TGTGCCAGTAGAATCGGTGCAGGGCAGATGAACACTGAAGCTTTCTTT,CASRIGAGQMNTEAFF
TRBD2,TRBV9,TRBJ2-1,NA,TGTGCCAGCAGCGTAGGCTATAGCGGGATATACAATGAGCAGTTCTTC,CASSVGYSGIYNEQFF
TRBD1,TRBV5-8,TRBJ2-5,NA,TGTGCCAGCAGCTTGGGGTGGGGACAGCAAGAGACCCAGTACTTC,CASSLGWGQQETQYF
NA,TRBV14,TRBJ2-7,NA,TGTGCCAGCAGCCTTAGCCGCCAGTCCTACGAGCAGTACTTC,CASSLSRQSYEQYF
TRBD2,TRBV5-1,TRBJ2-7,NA,TGCGCCAGCAACCCAGGACTAGCGCAACTCTCCTACGAGCAGTACTTC,CASNPGLAQLSYEQYF
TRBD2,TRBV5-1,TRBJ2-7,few,TGCGCCAGCAGCATGGGACTAGCGGGGGATACCTACGAGCAGTACTTC,CASSMGLAGDTYEQYF
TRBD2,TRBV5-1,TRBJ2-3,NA,TGCGCCAGCAGCTTGATTAGCGGGAGTCACGATACGCAGTATTTT,CASSLISGSHDTQYF
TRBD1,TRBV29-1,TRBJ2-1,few,TGCAGCGCCCCGGGACAGGGATTCAATGAGCAGTTCTTC,CSAPGQGFNEQFF
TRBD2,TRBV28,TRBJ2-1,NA,TGTGCCAGCAGTTTATACCTAGCGGGAGAGAATGAGCAGTTCTTC,CASSLYLAGENEQFF
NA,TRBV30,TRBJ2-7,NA,TGTGCCTGGAGTGTGAGTCCCTACGAGCAGTACTTC,CAWSVSPYEQYF
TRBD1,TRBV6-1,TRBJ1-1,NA,TGTGCCAGCAGAACTGGACAGGCGAACACTGAAGCTTTCTTT,CASRTGQANTEAFF
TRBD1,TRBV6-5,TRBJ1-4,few,TGTGCCAGCAGTGATAGACAGGGAAACGAAAAACTGTTTTTT,CASSDRQGNEKLFF
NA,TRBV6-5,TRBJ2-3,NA,TGTGCCAGCAGTTACTCGCTACCCACGGATACGCAGTATTTT,CASSYSLPTDTQYF
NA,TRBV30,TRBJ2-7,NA,TGTGCCTGGAGTGTACGGTTATTGGCGGTCTCCTACGAGCAGTACTTC,CAWSVRLLAVSYEQYF
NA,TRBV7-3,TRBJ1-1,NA,TGTGCCAGCAGCCCCAGTCAGGCGAACACTGAAGCTTTCTTT,CASSPSQANTEAFF
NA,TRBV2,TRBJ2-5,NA,TGTGCCAGCAGGACAATTCCCGAGGAGACCCAGTACTTC,CASRTIPEETQYF
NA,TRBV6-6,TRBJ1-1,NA,TGTGCCAGCAGCGCGACAGTTATGAACACTGAAGCTTTCTTT,CASSATVMNTEAFF
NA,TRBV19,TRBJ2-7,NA,TGTGCCAGTAGTATCCGAGGTCGGGAGAAAGGGGAGCAGTACTTC,CASSIRGREKGEQYF
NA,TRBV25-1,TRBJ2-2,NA,TGTGCCAGCAGTGAACCGGACAGTGGGTGGCCGAACGGGGAGCTGTTTTTT,CASSEPDSGWPNGELFF
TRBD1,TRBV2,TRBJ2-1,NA,TGTGCCAGCAACCAACAGGGGCGGTCCTACAATGAGCAGTTCTTC,CASNQQGRSYNEQFF
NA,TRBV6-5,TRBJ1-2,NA,TGTGCCAGCCAGGGTGATGGCTACACCTTC,CASQGDGYTF
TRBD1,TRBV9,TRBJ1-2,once,TGTGCCAGCAGCCCAGGGACAGGGGGCGCAGAGGGCTATGGCTACACCTTC,CASSPGTGGAEGYGYTF
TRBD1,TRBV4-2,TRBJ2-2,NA,TGTGCCAGCAGCCAAGAGCTCCAAACGCCAGGCAGGGGGCACACCGGGGAGCTGTTTTTT,CASSQELQTPGRGHTGELFF
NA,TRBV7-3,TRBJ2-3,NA,TGTGCCAGCAGCTCACACGCAGATACGCAGTATTTT,CASSSHADTQYF
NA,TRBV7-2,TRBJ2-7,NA,TGTGCCAGCAGCTACGGTCGCCACGAGCAGTACTTC,CASSYGRHEQYF
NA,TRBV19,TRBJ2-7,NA,TGTGCCAGTAAACCGCGGGGCTACCACTACGAGCAGTACTTC,CASKPRGYHYEQYF
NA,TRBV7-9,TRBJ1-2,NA,TGTGCCAGCAGCTTAGGCTCCCAGTTTTATGGCTACACCTTC,CASSLGSQFYGYTF
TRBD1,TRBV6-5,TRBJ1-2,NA,TGTGCCAGCAGCAGACGGGACAGGGGAAATGGCTACACCTTC,CASSRRDRGNGYTF
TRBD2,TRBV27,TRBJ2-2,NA,TGTGCCAGCAGCCCCGCCGGGGGGACGACCGGGGAGCTGTTTTTT,CASSPAGGTTGELFF
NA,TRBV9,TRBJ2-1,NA,TGTGCCAGCAGCTACAGGGTCAATGATTACAATGAGCAGTTCTTC,CASSYRVNDYNEQFF